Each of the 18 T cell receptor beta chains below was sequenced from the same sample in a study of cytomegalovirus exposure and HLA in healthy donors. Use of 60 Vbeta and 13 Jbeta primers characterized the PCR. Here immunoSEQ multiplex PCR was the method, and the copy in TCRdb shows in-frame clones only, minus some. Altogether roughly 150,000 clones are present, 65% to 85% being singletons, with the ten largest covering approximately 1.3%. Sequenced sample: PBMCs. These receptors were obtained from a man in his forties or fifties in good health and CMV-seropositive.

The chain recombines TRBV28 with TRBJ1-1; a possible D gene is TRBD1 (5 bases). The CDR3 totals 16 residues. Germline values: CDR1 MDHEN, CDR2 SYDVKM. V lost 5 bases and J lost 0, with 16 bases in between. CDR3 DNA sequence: TGTGCCAGCAGTCCAACTCGAACAGGAGTGAACACTGAAGCTTTCTTT. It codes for CASSPTRTGVNTEAFF.

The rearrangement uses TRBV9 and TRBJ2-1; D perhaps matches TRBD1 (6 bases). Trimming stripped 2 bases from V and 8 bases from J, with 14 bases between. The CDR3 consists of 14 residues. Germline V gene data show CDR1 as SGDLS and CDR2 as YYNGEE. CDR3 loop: CASSVRTGTDEQFF. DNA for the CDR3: TGTGCCAGCAGCGTCCGAACAGGGACGGATGAGCAGTTCTTC.

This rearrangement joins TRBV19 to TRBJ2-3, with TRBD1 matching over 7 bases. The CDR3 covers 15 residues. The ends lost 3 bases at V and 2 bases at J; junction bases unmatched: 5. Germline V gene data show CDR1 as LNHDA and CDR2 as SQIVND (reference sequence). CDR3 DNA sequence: TGTGCCAGTAGTATCACCGGGACAGCCACAGATACGCAGTATTTT. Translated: CASSITGTATDTQYF.

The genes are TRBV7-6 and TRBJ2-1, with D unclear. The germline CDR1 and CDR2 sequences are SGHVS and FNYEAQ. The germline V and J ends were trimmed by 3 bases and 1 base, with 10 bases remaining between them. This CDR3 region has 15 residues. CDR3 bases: TGTGCCAGCAGCTTGAGGTGGAATTCCTACAATGAGCAGTTCTTC. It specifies CASSLRWNSYNEQFF.

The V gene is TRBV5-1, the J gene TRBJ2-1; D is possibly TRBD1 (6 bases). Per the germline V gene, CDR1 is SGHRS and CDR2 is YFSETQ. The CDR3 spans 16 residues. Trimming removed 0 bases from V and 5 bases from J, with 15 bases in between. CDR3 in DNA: TGCGCCAGCAGCTTGGTCCTGACAGGTCTGGACAATGAGCAGTTCTTC. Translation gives CASSLVLTGLDNEQFF.

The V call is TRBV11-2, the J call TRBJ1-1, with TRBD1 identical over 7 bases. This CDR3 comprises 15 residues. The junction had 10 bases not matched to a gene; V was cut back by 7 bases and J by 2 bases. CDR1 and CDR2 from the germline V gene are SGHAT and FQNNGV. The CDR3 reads CASTPKGARNTEAFF. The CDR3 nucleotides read TGTGCCAGCACCCCAAAGGGGGCCAGAAACACTGAAGCTTTCTTT.

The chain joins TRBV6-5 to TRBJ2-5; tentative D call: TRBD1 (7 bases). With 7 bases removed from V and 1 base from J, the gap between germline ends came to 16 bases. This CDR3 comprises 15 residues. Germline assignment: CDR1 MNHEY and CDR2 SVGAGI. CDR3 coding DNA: TGTGCCAGCAAAGGAGGGACAGTACTCCAAGAGACCCAGTACTTC. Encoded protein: CASKGGTVLQETQYF.

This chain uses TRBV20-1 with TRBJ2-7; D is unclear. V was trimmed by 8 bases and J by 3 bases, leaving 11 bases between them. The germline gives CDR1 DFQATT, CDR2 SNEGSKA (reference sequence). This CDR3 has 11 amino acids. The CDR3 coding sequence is TGCAGTCCCGCGGAGTTCTACGAGCAGTACTTC. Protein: CSPAEFYEQYF.

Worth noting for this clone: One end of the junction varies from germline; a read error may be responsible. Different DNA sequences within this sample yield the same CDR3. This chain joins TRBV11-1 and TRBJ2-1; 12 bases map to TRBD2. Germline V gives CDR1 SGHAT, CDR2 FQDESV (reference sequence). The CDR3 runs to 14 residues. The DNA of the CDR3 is TGTGCCAGCAGCCTAGCGGGAGGGTACAATGAGCAGTTCTTC. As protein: CASSLAGGYNEQFF. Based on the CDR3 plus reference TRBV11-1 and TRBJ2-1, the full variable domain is EAEVAQSPRYKITEKSQAVAFWCDPISGHATLYWYRQILGQGPELLVQFQDESVVDDSQLPKDRFSAERLKGVDSTLKIQPAELGDSAMYLCASSLAGGYNEQFFGPGTRLTVL.

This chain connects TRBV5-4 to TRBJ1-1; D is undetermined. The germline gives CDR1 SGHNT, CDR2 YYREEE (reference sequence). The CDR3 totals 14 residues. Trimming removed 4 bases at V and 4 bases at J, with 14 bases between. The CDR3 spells CASSADWRATEAFF. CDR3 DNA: TGTGCCAGCAGCGCAGACTGGAGGGCCACTGAAGCTTTCTTT.

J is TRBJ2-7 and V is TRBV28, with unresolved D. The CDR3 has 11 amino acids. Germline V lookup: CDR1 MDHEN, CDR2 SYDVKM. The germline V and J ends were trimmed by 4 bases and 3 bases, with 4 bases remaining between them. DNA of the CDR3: TGTGCCAGCAGTTCTTACTACGAGCAGTACTTC. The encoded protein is CASSSYYEQYF.

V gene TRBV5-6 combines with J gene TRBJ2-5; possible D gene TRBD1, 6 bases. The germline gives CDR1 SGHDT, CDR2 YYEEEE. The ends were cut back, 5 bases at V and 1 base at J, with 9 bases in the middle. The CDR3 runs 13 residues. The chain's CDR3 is CASSSGVQETQYF. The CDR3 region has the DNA TGTGCCAGCAGTTCAGGGGTCCAAGAGACCCAGTACTTC.

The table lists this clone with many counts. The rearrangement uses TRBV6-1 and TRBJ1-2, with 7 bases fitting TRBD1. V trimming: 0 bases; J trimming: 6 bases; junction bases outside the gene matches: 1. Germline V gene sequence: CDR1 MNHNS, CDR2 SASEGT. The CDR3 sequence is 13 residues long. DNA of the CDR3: TGTGCCAGCAGTGAAGCGACAGGGAATGGCTACACCTTC. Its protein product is CASSEATGNGYTF.

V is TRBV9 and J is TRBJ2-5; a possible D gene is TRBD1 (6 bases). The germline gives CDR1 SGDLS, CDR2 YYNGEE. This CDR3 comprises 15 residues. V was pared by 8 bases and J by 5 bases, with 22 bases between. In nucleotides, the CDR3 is TGTGCCAGTGGGAAGACAGGCTTCGAGGAGGAGACCCAGTACTTC. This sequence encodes CASGKTGFEEETQYF.

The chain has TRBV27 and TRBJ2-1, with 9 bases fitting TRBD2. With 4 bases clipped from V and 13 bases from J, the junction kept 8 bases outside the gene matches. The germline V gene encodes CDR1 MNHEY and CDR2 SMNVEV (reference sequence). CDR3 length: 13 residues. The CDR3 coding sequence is TGTGCCAGCAGTTGGAGGGGGGGACTAGCCCAGTTCTTC. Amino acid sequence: CASSWRGGLAQFF.

The CDR3 region is CASSLTRYNEQFF. In DNA form, the CDR3 reads TGTGCCAGCAGCTTAACAAGATACAATGAGCAGTTCTTC. The V gene is TRBV7-2, the J gene TRBJ2-1; D is ambiguous. CDR3 size: 13 residues. Germline CDR1 reads SGHTA; CDR2 reads FQGNSA. The V end was cut by 2 bases, the J end by 4 bases, with 6 bases between. Drawing the rest from reference TRBV7-2 and TRBJ2-1, the complete variable domain is GAGVSQSPSNKVTEKGKDVELRCDPISGHTALYWYRQSLGQGLEFLIYFQGNSAPDKSGLPSDRFSAERTGGSVSTLTIQRTQQEDSAVYLCASSLTRYNEQFFGPGTRLTVL.

For the CDR3, the DNA is TGTGCCAGCTCACCCCAGGGCTACGAGACCCAGTACTTC. Protein: CASSPQGYETQYF. The chain combines TRBV18 with TRBJ2-5; a possible D gene is TRBD1 (5 bases). The germline V gene encodes CDR1 KGHSH and CDR2 LQKENI. The CDR3 extends over 13 amino acids. V shed 3 bases and J shed 5 bases, with 10 bases lying between them.

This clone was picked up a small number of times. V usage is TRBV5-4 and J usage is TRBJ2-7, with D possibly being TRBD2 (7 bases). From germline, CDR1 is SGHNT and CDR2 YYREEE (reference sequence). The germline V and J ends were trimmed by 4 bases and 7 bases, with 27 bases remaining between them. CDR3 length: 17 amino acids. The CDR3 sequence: CASSPGGGSSSVREQYF. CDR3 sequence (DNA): TGTGCCAGCAGCCCGGGGGGCGGGAGTTCCAGCGTACGAGAGCAGTACTTC. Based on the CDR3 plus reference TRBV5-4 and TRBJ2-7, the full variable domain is ETGVTQSPTHLIKTRGQQVTLRCSSQSGHNTVSWYQQALGQGPQFIFQYYREEENGRGNFPPRFSGLQFPNYSSELNVNALELDDSALYLCASSPGGGSSSVREQYFGPGTRLTVT.